Reported below is one T cell receptor (beta chain). Its antigen is unknown. Participating donors were healthy, HIV-negative adults free of recent acute infections or vaccinations. This entry is derived from a study of shared clonotypes between healthy human individuals. Repertoires were generated with immunoSEQ multiplex PCR, while TCRdb's copy carries only in-frame clones and drops some. The table lists 2 million to 2.5 million clones, approximately 94% of them singletons. The study's findings and limits: Clonotypes not shared had lower generation probabilities than those common to all four donors.

Trimming took off 4 bases at V and 2 bases at J, with 16 bases between the two ends. The germline V gene has CDR1 LGHNA and CDR2 YNFKEQ. The CDR3 sequence is 16 residues long. This chain joins TRBV4-2 and TRBJ2-3; possibly TRBD1 or TRBD2 for D (5 bases each). This TCR was sampled from a man aged 18-30 years in good health. The sequenced material came from naive CD4+ T cells sorted from blood. As to subset: CD45RA+ positively selected. CDR3 sequence: CASSPLLGVSTDTQYF. CDR3 DNA sequence: TGTGCCAGCAGCCCTCTACTAGGGGTATCCACAGATACGCAGTATTTT.